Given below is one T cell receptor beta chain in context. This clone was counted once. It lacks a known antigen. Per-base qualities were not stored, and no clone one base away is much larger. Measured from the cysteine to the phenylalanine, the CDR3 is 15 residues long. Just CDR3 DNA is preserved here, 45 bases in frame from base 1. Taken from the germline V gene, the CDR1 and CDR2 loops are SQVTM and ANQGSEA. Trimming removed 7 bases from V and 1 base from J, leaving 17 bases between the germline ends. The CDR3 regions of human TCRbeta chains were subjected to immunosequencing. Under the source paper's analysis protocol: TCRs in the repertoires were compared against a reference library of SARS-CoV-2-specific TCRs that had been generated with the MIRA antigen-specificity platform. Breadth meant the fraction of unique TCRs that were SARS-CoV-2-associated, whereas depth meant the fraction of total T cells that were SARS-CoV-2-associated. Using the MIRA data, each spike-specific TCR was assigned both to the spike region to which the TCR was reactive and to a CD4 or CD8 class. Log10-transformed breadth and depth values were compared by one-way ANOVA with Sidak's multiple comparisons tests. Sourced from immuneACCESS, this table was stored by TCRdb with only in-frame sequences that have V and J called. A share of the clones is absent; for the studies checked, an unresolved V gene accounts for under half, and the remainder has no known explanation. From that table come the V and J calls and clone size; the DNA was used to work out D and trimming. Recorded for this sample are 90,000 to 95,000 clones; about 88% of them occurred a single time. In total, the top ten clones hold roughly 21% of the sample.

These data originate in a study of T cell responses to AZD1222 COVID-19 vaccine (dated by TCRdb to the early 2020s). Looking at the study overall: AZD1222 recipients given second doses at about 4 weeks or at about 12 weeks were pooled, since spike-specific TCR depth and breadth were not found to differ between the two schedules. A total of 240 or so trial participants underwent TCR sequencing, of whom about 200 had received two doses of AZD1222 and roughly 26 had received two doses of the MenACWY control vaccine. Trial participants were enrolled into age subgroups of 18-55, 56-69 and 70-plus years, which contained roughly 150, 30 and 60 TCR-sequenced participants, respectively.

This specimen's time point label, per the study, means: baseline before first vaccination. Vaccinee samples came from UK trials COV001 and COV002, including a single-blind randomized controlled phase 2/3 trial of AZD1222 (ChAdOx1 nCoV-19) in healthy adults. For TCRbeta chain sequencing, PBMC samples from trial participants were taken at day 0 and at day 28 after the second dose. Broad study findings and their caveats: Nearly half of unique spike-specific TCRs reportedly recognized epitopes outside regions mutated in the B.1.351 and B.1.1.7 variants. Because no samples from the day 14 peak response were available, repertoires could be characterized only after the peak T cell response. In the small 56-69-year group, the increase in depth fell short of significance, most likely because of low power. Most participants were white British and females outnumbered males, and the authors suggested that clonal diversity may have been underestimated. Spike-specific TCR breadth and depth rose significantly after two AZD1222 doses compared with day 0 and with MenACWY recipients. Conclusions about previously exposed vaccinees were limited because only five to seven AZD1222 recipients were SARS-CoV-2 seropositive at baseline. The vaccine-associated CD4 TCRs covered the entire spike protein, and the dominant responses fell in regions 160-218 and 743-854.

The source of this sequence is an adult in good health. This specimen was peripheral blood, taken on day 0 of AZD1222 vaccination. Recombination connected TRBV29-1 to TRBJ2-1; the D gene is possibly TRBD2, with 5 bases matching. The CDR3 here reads CSARGAVLSYNEQFF. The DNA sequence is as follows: TGCAGCGCCCGGGGAGCGGTTCTATCCTACAATGAGCAGTTCTTC.